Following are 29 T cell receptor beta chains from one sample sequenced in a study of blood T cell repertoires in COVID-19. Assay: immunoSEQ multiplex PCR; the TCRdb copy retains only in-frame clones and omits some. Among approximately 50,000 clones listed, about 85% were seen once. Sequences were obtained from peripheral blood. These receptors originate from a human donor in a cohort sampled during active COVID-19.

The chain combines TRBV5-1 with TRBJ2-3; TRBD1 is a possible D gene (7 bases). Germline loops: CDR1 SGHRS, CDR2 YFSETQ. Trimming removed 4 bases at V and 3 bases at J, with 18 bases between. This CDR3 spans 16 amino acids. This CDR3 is CASSGGTFRGTDTQYF. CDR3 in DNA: TGCGCCAGCAGCGGGGGGACCTTCAGGGGGACAGATACGCAGTATTTT.

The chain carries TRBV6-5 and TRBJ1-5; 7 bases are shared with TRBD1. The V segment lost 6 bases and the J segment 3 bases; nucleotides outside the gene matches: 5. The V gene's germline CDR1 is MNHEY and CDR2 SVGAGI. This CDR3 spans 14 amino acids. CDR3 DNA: TGTGCCAGCAGATCCGGGACAGACAATCAGCCCCAGCATTTT. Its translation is CASRSGTDNQPQHF.

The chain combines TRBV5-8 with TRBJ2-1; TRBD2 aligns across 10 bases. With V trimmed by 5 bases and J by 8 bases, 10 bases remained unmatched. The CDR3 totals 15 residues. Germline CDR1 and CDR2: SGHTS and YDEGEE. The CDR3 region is CASSEREGRVHEQFF. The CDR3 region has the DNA TGTGCCAGCAGTGAGCGGGAGGGCCGGGTCCATGAGCAGTTCTTC.

CDR3 nucleotide sequence: TGTGCCAGTAGTATAGGGACAGTACCTGGCTACACCTTC. This translates into CASSIGTVPGYTF. This chain uses TRBV19 with TRBJ1-2; D possibly corresponds to TRBD1 (6 bases). The length of the CDR3 is 13 residues. Looked up from germline, CDR1 is LNHDA and CDR2 is SQIVND (reference sequence). The ends were cut back, 1 base at V and 7 bases at J, with 10 bases in the middle.

The CDR3 DNA reads TGTGCCAGCAGCCCGCTTTTCGGGTCGCGAGAGGGAGAGACCCAGTACTTC. This gives the protein CASSPLFGSREGETQYF. This chain joins TRBV7-2 and TRBJ2-5; D is perhaps TRBD2 (5 bases). This CDR3 spans 17 amino acids. Trimming took off 5 bases at V and 4 bases at J, with 23 bases between the two ends. The V gene's germline CDR1 is SGHTA and CDR2 FQGNSA.

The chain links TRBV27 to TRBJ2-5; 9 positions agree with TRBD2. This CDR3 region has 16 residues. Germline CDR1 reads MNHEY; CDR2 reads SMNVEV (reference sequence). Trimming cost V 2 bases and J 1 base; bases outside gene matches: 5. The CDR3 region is CASSLGGLAGQETQYF. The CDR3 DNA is TGTGCCAGCAGTTTAGGGGGACTAGCCGGCCAAGAGACCCAGTACTTC.

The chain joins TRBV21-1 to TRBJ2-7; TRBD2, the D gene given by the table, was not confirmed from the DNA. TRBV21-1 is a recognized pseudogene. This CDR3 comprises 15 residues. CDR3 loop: CASSKLARGEYEQYF. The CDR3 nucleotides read TGTGCCAGCAGCAAATTGGCCAGAGGAGAATACGAGCAGTACTTC.

For the CDR3, the DNA is TGTGCCAGCAGTGAACAACCGGGCCAGGGGAACACTGAAGCTTTCTTT. Its translation: CASSEQPGQGNTEAFF. The chain links TRBV6-1 to TRBJ1-1; weak D call: TRBD1 (5 bases). Germline CDR1 reads MNHNS; CDR2 reads SASEGT. The CDR3 sequence is 16 residues long. V lost 2 bases and J 1 base, leaving 14 bases between the germline ends.

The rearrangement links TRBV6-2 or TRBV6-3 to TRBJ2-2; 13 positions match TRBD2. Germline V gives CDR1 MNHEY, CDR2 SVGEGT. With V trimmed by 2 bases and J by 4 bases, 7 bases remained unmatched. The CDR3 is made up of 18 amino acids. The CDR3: CASSYTSGRDAPTGELFF. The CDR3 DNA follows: TGTGCCAGCAGTTACACTAGCGGGAGGGATGCCCCCACCGGGGAGCTGTTTTTT.

Here the CDR3 DNA reads TGTGCCAGTAGTATGGGAGAGGAAAAACTGTTTTTT. This codes for CASSMGEEKLFF. This chain joins TRBV19 and TRBJ1-4; D not certain. Trimming removed 3 bases at V and 8 bases at J, with 7 bases between. CDR1 is LNHDA and CDR2 is SQIVND in the germline V gene (reference sequence). The CDR3 sequence is 12 residues long.

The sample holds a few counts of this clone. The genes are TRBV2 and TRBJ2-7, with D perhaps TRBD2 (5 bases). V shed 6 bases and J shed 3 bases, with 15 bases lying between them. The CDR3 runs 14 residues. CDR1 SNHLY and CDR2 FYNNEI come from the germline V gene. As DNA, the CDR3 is TGTGCCAGCAGCCCCGGTAGCGAGAACTACGAGCAGTACTTC. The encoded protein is CASSPGSENYEQYF.

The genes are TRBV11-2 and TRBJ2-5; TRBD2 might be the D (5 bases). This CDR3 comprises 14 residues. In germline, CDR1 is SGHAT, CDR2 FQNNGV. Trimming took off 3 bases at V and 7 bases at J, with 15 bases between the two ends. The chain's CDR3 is CASSLELGRGTQYF. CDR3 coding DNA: TGTGCCAGCAGCTTGGAGCTGGGTCGGGGGACCCAGTACTTC.

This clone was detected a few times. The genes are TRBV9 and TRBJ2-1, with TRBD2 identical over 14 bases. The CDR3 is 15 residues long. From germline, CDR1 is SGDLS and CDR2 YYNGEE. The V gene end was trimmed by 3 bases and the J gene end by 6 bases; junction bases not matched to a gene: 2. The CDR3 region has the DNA TGTGCCAGCAGCGGCGGGACTAGCGGGAGCAATGAGCAGTTCTTC. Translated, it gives CASSGGTSGSNEQFF.

For the CDR3, the DNA is TGTGCCAGCAGCTTAGATCTGGCGGAAATACAAGAGACCCAGTACTTC. Protein: CASSLDLAEIQETQYF. This chain links TRBV11-2 with TRBJ2-5; D gene ambiguous. This CDR3 contains 16 residues. CDR1 SGHAT and CDR2 FQNNGV come from the germline V gene. Trimming stripped 0 bases from V and 2 bases from J, with 13 bases between.

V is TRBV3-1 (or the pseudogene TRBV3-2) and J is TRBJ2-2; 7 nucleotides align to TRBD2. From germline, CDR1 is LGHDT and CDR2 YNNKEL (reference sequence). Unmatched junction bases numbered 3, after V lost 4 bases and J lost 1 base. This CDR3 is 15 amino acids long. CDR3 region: CASSPGLLNTGELFF. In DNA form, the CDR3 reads TGTGCCAGCAGCCCGGGACTATTGAACACCGGGGAGCTGTTTTTT.

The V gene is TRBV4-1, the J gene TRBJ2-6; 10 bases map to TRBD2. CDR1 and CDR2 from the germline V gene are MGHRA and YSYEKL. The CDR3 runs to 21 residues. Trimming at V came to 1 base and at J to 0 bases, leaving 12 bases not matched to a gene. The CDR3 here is CASSQGRPGLAKNSGANVLTF. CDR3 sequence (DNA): TGCGCCAGCAGCCAAGGTAGACCGGGACTAGCGAAAAACTCTGGGGCCAACGTCCTGACTTTC.

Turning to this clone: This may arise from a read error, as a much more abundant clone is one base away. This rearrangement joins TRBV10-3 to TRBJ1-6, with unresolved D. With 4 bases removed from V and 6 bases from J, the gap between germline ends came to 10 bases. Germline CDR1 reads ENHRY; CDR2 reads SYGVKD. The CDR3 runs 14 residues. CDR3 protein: CAISGWQINSPLHF. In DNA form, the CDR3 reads TGTGCCATCAGTGGGTGGCAGATTAATTCACCCCTCCACTTT.

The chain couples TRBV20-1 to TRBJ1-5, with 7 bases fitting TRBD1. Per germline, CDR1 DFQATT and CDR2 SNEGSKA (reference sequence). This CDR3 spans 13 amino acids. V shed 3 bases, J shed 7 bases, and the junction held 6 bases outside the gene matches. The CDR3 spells CSASTGVSQPQHF. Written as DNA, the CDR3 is TGCAGTGCTAGTACAGGGGTGAGCCAGCCCCAGCATTTT.

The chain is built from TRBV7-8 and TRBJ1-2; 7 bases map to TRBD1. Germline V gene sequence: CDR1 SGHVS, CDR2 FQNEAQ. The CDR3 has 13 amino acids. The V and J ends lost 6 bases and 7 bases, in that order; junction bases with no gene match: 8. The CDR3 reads CASSTQGDRGYTF. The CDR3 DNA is TGTGCCAGCAGTACCCAGGGGGATCGTGGCTACACCTTC.

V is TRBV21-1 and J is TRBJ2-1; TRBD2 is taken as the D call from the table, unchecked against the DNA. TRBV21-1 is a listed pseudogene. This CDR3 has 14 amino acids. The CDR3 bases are TGTGCCAGCAGCAACCAGCGGGAGGGCCATGAGCAGTTCTTC. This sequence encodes CASSNQREGHEQFF.

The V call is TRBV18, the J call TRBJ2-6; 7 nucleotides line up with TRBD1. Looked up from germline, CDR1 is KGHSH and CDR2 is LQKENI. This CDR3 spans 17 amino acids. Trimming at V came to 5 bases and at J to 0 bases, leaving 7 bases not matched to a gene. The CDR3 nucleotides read TGTGCCAGCTCAGAAGGGACAGCCCTCTCTGGGGCCAACGTCCTGACTTTC. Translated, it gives CASSEGTALSGANVLTF.

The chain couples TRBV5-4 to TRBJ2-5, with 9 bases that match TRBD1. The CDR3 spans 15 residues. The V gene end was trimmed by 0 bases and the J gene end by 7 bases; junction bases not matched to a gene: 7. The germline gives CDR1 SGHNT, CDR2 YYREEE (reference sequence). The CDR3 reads CASSLAGTGFRTQYF. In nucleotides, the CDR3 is TGTGCCAGCAGCTTGGCAGGGACAGGGTTTCGGACCCAGTACTTC.

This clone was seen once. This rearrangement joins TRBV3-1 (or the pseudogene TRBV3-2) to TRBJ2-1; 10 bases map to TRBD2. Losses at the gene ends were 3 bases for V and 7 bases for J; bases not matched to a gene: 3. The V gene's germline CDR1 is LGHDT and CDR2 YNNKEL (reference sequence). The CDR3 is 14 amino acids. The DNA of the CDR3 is TGTGCCAGCAGCCACTCTAGCGGGAGAAATGAGCAGTTCTTC. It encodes CASSHSSGRNEQFF.

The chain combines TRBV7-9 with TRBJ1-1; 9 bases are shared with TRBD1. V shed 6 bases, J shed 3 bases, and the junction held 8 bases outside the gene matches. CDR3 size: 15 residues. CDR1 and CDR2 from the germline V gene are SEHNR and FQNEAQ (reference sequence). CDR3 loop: CASSSGTGSYTEAFF. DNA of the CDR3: TGTGCCAGCAGTTCCGGGACAGGGAGTTACACTGAAGCTTTCTTT.

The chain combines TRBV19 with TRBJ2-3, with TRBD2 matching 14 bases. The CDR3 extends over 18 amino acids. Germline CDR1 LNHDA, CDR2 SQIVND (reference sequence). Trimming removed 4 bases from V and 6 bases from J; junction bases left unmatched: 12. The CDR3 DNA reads TGTGCCAGTAGTACGGGACTAGCGGGAGAAGGGCAAAGCGATACGCAGTATTTT. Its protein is CASSTGLAGEGQSDTQYF.

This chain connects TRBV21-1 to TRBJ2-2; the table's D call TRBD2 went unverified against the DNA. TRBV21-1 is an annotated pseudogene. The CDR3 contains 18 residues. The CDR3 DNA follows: TGTGCCAGCAGCAAGGGTCCACGTGCTAGCGGGAGTCCCGGGGAGCTGTTTTTT. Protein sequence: CASSKGPRASGSPGELFF.

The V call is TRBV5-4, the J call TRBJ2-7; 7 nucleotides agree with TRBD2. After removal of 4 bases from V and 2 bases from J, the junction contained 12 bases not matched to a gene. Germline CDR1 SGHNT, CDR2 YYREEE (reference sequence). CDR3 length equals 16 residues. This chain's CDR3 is CASSRVAGLTPYEQYF. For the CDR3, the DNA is TGTGCCAGCAGCCGTGTGGCGGGACTAACTCCCTACGAGCAGTACTTC.

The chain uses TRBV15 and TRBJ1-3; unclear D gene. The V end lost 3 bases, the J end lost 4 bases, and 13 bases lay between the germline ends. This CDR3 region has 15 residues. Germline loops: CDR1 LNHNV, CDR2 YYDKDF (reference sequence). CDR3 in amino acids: CATSSAKRSGNTIYF. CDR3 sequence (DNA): TGTGCCACCAGCAGTGCAAAACGGTCGGGAAACACCATATATTTT.

The CDR3 sequence is CASSPLVGSANEQFF. Written as DNA, the CDR3 is TGCGCCAGCAGCCCGCTCGTAGGGAGTGCTAATGAGCAGTTCTTC. V usage is TRBV5-1 and J usage is TRBJ2-1; D perhaps matches TRBD2 (5 bases). Germline assignment: CDR1 SGHRS and CDR2 YFSETQ. The CDR3 has 15 amino acids. The V gene lost 4 bases and the J gene lost 7 bases, with 18 bases spanning the gap.